This TCR beta chain was recovered during a study of blood T cell repertoires in COVID-19. The wider study: There were acute and convalescent COVID-19 samples, and they came from the United States, Italy and Spain. PBMCs, B-cell-depleted T cells, or T cells were the source of the cDNA or gDNA that made up the material.

As handled by the study authors: Counts of nucleated cells, estimated from reference gene primer amplification, were obtained. Sequencing was performed with immunoSEQ multiplex PCR; in TCRdb, only in-frame clones are kept and a portion is missing. V and J calls and clone size come straight from that table; D and trimming were deduced from the DNA. The table records fewer than 200,000 clones, about 91% of them present only once. This TCR derives from a woman in her forties or fifties with acute or convalescent COVID-19. The sequencing input was peripheral blood.

This chain's CDR3 is CASSPDTHGLFF. CDR3 sequence (DNA): TGCGCCAGCAGCCCGGACACTCATGGGCTGTTTTTT. J is TRBJ1-4 and V is TRBV5-1, with D possibly being TRBD1 (5 bases). The CDR3 is 12 amino acids. Germline CDR1 reads SGHRS; CDR2 reads YFSETQ. Trimming shortened V by 4 bases and J by 14 bases, and 15 bases separated the two germline ends.